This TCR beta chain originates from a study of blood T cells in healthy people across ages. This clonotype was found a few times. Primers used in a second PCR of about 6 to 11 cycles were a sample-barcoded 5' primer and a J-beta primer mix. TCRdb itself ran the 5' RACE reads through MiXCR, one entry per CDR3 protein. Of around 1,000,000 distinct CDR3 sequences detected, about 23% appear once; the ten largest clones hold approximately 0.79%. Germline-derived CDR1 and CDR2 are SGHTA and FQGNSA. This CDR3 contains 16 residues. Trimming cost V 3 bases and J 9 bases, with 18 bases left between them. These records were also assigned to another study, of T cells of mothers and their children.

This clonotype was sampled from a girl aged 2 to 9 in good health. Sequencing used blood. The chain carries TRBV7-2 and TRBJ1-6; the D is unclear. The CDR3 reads CASSFRQVPGISPLHF. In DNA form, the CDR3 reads TGTGCCAGCAGCTTCCGCCAGGTACCGGGGATTTCACCCCTCCACTTT.